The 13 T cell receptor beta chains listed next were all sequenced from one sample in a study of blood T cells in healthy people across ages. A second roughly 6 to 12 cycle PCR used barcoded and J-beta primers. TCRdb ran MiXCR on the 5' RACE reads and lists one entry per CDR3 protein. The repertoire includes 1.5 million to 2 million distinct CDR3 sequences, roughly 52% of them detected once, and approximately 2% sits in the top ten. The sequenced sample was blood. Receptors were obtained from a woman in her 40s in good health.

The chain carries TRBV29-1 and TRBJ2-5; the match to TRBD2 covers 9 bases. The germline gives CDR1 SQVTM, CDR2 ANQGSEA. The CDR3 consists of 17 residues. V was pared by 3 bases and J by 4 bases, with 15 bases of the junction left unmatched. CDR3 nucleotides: TGCAGCGTTGAGGGGAGCGGGGGGACTCCTCCTCTAGAGACCCAGTACTTC. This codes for CSVEGSGGTPPLETQYF. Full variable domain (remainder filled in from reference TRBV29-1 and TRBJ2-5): SAVISQKPSRDICQRGTSLTIQCQVDSQVTMMFWYRQQPGQSLTLIATANQGSEATYESGFVIDKFPISRPNLTFSTLTVSNMSPEDSSIYLCSVEGSGGTPPLETQYFGPGTRLLVL.

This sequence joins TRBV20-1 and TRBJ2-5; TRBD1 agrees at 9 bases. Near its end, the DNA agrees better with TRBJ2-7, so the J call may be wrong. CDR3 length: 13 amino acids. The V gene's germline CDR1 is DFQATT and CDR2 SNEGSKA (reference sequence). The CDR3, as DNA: TGCAGTGCTTCCGGGACAGGGTTGTTCGAGCAGTACTTC. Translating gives CSASGTGLFEQYF.

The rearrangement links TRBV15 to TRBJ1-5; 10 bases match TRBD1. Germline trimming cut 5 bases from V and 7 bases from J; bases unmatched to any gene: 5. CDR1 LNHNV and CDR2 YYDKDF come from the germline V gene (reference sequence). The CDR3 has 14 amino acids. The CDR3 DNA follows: TGTGCCACCAGCGGGACAGGGGAGGAACAGCCCCAGCATTTT. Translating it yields CATSGTGEEQPQHF.

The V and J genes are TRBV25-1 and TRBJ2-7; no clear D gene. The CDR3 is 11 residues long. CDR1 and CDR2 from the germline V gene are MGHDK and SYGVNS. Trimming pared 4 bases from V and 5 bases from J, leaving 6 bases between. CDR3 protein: CASSVANEQYF. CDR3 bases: TGTGCCAGCAGTGTGGCTAACGAGCAGTACTTC.

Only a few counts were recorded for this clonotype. Here the CDR3 DNA reads TGTGCCAGCAGTCTAGAGGCAGGGACGGGGAATGAGCAGTTCTTC. Residues: CASSLEAGTGNEQFF. The genes are TRBV12-3 or TRBV12-4 and TRBJ2-1, with D perhaps given as TRBD1 or TRBD2 (5 bases each). Trimming left V 5 bases short and J 7 bases short, with 18 bases between. The CDR3 is 15 amino acids.

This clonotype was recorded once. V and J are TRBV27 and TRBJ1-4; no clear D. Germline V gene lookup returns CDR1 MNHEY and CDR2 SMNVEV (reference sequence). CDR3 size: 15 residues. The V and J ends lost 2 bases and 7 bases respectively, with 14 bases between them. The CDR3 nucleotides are TGTGCCAGCAGTTTAGCTGGCAGATGGGTTGAAAAACTGTTTTTT. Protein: CASSLAGRWVEKLFF. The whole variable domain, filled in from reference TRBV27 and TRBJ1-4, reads EAQVTQNPRYLITVTGKKLTVTCSQNMNHEYMSWYRQDPGLGLRQIYYSMNVEVTDKGDVPEGYKVSRKEKRNFPLILESPSPNQTSLYFCASSLAGRWVEKLFFGSGTQLSVL.

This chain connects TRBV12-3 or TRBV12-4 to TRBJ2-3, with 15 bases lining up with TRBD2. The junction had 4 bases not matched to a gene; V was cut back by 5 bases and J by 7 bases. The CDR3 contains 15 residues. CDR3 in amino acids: CASSGLAGGRNTQYF. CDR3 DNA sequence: TGTGCCAGCAGTGGACTAGCGGGGGGGAGAAATACGCAGTATTTT.

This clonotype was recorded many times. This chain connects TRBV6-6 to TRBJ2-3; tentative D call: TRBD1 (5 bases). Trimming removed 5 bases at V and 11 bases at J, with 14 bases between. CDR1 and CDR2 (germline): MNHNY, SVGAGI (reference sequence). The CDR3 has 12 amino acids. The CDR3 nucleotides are TGTGCCAGCAGTAAAACAGGACCCGAGCAGTATTTT. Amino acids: CASSKTGPEQYF.

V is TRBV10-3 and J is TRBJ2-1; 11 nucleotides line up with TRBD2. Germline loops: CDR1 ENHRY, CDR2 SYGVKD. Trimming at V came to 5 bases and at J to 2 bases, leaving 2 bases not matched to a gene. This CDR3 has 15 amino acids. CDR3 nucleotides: TGTGCCATCAGTATAGCGGGGGGGGCCTACAATGAGCAGTTCTTC. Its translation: CAISIAGGAYNEQFF.

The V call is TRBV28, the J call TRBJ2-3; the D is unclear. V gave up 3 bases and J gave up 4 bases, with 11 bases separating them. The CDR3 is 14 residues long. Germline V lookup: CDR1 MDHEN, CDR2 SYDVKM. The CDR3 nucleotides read TGTGCCAGCAGTTTCCGGCTAGTCTCAGATACGCAGTATTTT. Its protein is CASSFRLVSDTQYF.

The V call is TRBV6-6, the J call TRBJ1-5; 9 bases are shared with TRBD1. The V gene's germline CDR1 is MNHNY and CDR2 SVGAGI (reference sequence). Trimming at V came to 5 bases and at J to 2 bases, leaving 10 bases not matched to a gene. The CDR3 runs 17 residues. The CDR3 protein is CASSQLTGGTGNQPQHF. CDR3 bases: TGTGCCAGCAGTCAACTCACAGGGGGCACGGGCAATCAGCCCCAGCATTTT.

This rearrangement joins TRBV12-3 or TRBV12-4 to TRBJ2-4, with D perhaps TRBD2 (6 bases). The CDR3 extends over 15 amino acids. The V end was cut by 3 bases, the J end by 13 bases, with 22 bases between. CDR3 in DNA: TGTGCCAGCAGTTTGGAAGCGGGTCCTCTGGGGGAGCAGTACTTC. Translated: CASSLEAGPLGEQYF.

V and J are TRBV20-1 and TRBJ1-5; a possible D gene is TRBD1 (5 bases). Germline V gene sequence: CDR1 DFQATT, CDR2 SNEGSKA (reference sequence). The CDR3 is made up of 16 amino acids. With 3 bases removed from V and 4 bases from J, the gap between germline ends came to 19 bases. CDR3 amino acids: CSARTPQGAGNQPQHF. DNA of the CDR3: TGCAGTGCTAGGACTCCCCAGGGAGCTGGGAATCAGCCCCAGCATTTT.